This T cell receptor (beta chain) originates from a study of blood T cell repertoires in COVID-19. As for the study in general: Samples of COVID-19 (acute and convalescent) were obtained from the United States, Italy and Spain.

CDR1 and CDR2 (germline): MNHEY, SVGEGT. The CDR3 loop spans 13 amino acids. V was pared by 6 bases and J by 3 bases, with 11 bases between. Libraries were prepared by immunoSEQ multiplex PCR; TCRdb keeps only in-frame clonotypes and omits some of them. The table has 200,000 to 250,000 clones, 80% seen once; the top ten hold roughly 13%. V usage is TRBV6-2 or TRBV6-3 and J usage is TRBJ1-2, with a tentative D call TRBD1 (5 bases). This TCR was sampled from a human donor in a cohort sampled during active COVID-19. The material sequenced was peripheral blood. CDR3 sequence (DNA): TGTGCCAGCAGCCCCGGCAGGGACTATGGCTACACCTTC. It codes for CASSPGRDYGYTF.